The subject of this entry is one TCR beta chain. Its antigen remains unidentified. No clone much larger than this one lies a single base away; base qualities are absent. The 39 donors, aged roughly 6 to 90 years, were systemically healthy Caucasian individuals from Russia. Each donor gave about 9.7 milliliters of peripheral blood, drawn into EDTA-treated Vacutainer tubes. PBMCs were isolated by Ficoll-Paque density-gradient centrifugation, with at least 6.5 million obtained per sample. Total RNA, at least 6 micrograms per sample, was extracted from PBMCs with Trizol reagent. For every donor, flow cytometry on a PBMC aliquot measured the percentage of naive CD45RAhigh/CD27high T cells. The CDR3 has 15 amino acids, counting the end cysteine and phenylalanine. Only the CDR3 region is kept as DNA, spanning 45 bases read in frame from base 1. Cut back by 6 bases and 0 bases, the V and J ends lie 14 bases apart. CDR1 and CDR2 are read off the germline V gene as SGHTA and FQGNSA.

This specimen belongs to a study of blood T cells in healthy people across ages (dated by TCRdb to about 2015). With regard to the full study: In model experiments, roughly one uniquely barcoded TCR beta cDNA molecule per two T cells was captured by template switching. To avoid experimental bias, donors of different ages were distributed randomly across sequencing lanes. The study analyzed two additional independent replicas of 1 million unique cDNA reads from the same blood draw for two donors, one aged 18 to 30 and one aged 80 or older. Donors were grouped into four age groups: young (average roughly 17 years), middle-aged (around 39), aged (around 60) and long-lived (around 80). To track age-related changes in TCR beta repertoire diversity, the study relied on deep sequencing normalized with unique cDNA molecular identifiers. The paper's findings and limits, for the study overall: Because the CMV infection status of the donors was unknown, age-related changes in expanded clonotypes may potentially have been confounded. As age increased, observed TCR beta diversity per million T cells dropped in a roughly linear way, and a significant reduction was already evident by age 40. Since profiling was done on bulk unsorted PBMCs, naive and antigen-experienced compartments could not be conclusively compared. Compared with the aged group, the long-lived group had more naive CD4+ T cells, fewer expanded clones and increased TCR diversity, suggesting age selection. The percentage of naive T cells measured by flow cytometry correlated strongly with observed TCR beta diversity. Estimates of total diversity from one million sequenced T cells were regarded as lower bounds and underestimates.

Library creation used 5' RACE. Instrument used: Illumina HiSeq 2500. A second PCR of about 7 to 12 cycles was run with a J-beta primer mix and a sample-barcoded 5' primer. A template-switch 5' adaptor carrying 12 random nucleotides introduced a unique molecular identifier onto each TCR beta cDNA molecule. Each sample yielded at least 3 million CDR3-containing paired-end reads. The Mint cDNA synthesis kit, primed by a TRBC-specific oligonucleotide, was used to synthesize first-strand cDNA from all RNA. All cDNA was treated with uracil-DNA glycosylase and then went through a first 18-cycle PCR with the universal primers M1SS and BC2_uni_R. The study's own analysis went as follows. For normalization, 1 million high-quality reads were randomly selected from each sample, with every read carrying a distinct molecular identifier. Reads with shared molecular identifiers were discarded instead of being binned into consensus sequences. CDR3 identification, clonotype clustering and error correction used MiTCR with a Q25 quality threshold and the strictest error-elimination algorithm. A nonparametric unseen species model with Euler transformation was used to estimate a lower bound on total TCR beta diversity. TCRdb reran the public reads through fastp at Q25 and MiXCR, keeping productive beta chains. Every CDR3 protein is listed once, alongside the most common genes and DNA of its rows. The V and J calls and clone size come from TCRdb's table, not from the authors' own analysis. This sample comprises 1.5 million to 2 million distinct CDR3 sequences, 28% of them detected only once. The top ten clonotypes cover 7.7% of the sample.

The rearranged chain carries TRBV7-2 and TRBJ1-1; the D segment could be TRBD1, given 6 matching bases. The sequenced sample was blood. This clonotype was obtained from a woman in her 30s in good health. The DNA reads as follows: TGTGCCAGCAGTCACACCGGGACACTGAACACTGAAGCTTTCTTT. Its protein reads: CASSHTGTLNTEAFF. The full variable domain, completed from the reference TRBV7-2 and TRBJ1-1 proteins outside the CDR3, reads GAGVSQSPSNKVTEKGKDVELRCDPISGHTALYWYRQSLGQGLEFLIYFQGNSAPDKSGLPSDRFSAERTGGSVSTLTIQRTQQEDSAVYLCASSHTGTLNTEAFFGQGTRLTVV.